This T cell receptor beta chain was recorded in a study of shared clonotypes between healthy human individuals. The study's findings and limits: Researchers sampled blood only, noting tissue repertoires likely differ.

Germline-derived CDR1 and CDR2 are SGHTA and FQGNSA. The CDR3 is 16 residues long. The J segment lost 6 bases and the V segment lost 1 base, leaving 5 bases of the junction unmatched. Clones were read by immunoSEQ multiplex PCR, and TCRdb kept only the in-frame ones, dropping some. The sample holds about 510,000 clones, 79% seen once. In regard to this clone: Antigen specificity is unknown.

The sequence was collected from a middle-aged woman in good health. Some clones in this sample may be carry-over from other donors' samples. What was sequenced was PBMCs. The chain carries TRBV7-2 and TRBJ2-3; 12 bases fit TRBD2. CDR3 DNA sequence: TGTGCCAGCAGCTTAGGGACTAGCGGGATAGCGGATACGCAGTATTTT. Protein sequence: CASSLGTSGIADTQYF.